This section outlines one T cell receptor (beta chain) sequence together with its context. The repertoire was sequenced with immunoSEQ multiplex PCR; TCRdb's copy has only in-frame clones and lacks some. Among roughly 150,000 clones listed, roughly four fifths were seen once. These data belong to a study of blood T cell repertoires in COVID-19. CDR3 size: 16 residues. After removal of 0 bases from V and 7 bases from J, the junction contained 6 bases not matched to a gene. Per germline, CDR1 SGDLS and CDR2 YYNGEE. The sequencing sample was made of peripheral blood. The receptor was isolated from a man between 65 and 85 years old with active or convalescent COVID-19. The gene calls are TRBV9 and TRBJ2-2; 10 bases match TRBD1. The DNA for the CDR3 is TGTGCCAGCAGCGTAGTAGCGACAGGGGGCATCGGGGAGCTGTTTTTT. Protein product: CASSVVATGGIGELFF.